A single sample gave rise to the 23 T cell receptor beta chains below, sequenced in a study of T cells in Graves' hyperthyroidism and ophthalmopathy. RNA transcripts served as the template for amplifying TCR beta CDR3 regions. First-round RT-PCR targeting the TCR CDR3 was performed with the HTBI primer set. MiXCR, run by TCRdb on the multiplex PCR reads, gives a single entry per CDR3 protein. The sample has approximately 400,000 distinct CDR3 sequences; 15% to 18% are singletons. The sample was blood. These receptor sequences come from a woman aged 18-29 years with Graves' hyperthyroidism.

The V and J genes are TRBV14 and TRBJ2-2; unclear D gene. CDR1 and CDR2 from the germline V gene are SGHDN and FVKESK. The length of the CDR3 is 13 residues. V lost 0 bases and J 8 bases, leaving 7 bases between the germline ends. The CDR3, as DNA: TGTGCCAGCAGCCAAGAGAGTCCAGGGGAGCTGTTTTTT. Translating it yields CASSQESPGELFF.

In its sample, this clonotype was seen many times. J is TRBJ1-1 and V is TRBV7-9; 7 bases line up with TRBD1. The length of the CDR3 is 14 residues. The germline CDR1 and CDR2 sequences are SEHNR and FQNEAQ (reference sequence). V trimming: 5 bases; J trimming: 1 base; junction bases outside the gene matches: 4. CDR3 sequence: CASSHRQGNTEAFF. The CDR3, as DNA: TGTGCCAGCAGCCATCGACAGGGGAACACTGAAGCTTTCTTT.

This clonotype showed up just a few times. CDR3 nucleotide sequence: TGTGCCAGCAGGACCGGGACAGATAATTCACCCCTCCACTTT. It translates to CASRTGTDNSPLHF. V is TRBV6-2 or TRBV6-3 and J is TRBJ1-6, with TRBD1 matching over 7 bases. V trimming: 6 bases; J trimming: 5 bases; junction bases outside the gene matches: 4. The CDR3 length is 14 residues. The germline V gene encodes CDR1 MNHEY and CDR2 SVGEGT.

This clonotype was detected ten times or more. This chain's CDR3 is CASSLGDRGTETQYF. For the CDR3, the DNA is TGCGCCAGCAGCTTGGGAGACAGGGGGACGGAGACCCAGTACTTC. The chain has TRBV5-1 and TRBJ2-5; TRBD1 aligns across 9 bases. Germline V lookup: CDR1 SGHRS, CDR2 YFSETQ. The V segment lost 0 bases and the J segment 5 bases; nucleotides outside the gene matches: 5. CDR3 length equals 15 residues.

This clonotype was detected only a few times. The chain combines TRBV6-5 with TRBJ2-7, with D perhaps being TRBD1 or TRBD2 (6 bases each). The CDR3 spans 16 residues. Germline V gives CDR1 MNHEY, CDR2 SVGAGI. The ends were cut back, 0 bases at V and 5 bases at J, with 17 bases in the middle. The CDR3 region has the DNA TGTGCCAGCAGTTACTCTTCGGGGGCACCGGCGGACGAGCAGTACTTC. Amino acids: CASSYSSGAPADEQYF.

The DNA for the CDR3 is TGTGCCAGCAGTTACCGACTAGCTGCGGGATACAATGAGCAGTTCTTC. It translates to CASSYRLAAGYNEQFF. The chain couples TRBV4-2 to TRBJ2-1; TRBD2 agrees at 7 bases. With 6 bases clipped from V and 4 bases from J, the junction kept 12 bases outside the gene matches. The CDR3 consists of 16 residues. Germline V gene sequence: CDR1 LGHNA, CDR2 YNFKEQ.

The chain employs TRBV5-1 and TRBJ2-3, with a tentative D call TRBD2 (5 bases). CDR1 SGHRS and CDR2 YFSETQ come from the germline V gene. The CDR3 is 16 amino acids. With 0 bases removed from V and 1 base from J, the gap between germline ends came to 12 bases. The CDR3 DNA is TGCGCCAGCAGCTTGGAGGCGAGCGGCCGCACAGATACGCAGTATTTT. This gives the protein CASSLEASGRTDTQYF.

This clonotype was seen many times. This chain links TRBV28 with TRBJ2-7; tentatively, D is TRBD1 or TRBD2 (5 bases each). Trimming left V 4 bases short and J 7 bases short, with 14 bases between. CDR1 MDHEN and CDR2 SYDVKM come from the germline V gene. This CDR3 has 13 residues. For the CDR3, the DNA is TGTGCCAGCAGTTCGGGACCCCATTCGGAGCAGTACTTC. This codes for CASSSGPHSEQYF.

This chain links TRBV4-3 with TRBJ2-1, with D hard to call. Trimming cost V 0 bases and J 8 bases, with 8 bases left between them. Per germline, CDR1 LGHNA and CDR2 YSLEER. The CDR3 is 13 residues long. Written as DNA, the CDR3 is TGCGCCAGCAGCCAAGACTCGATGTATGAGCAGTTCTTC. Amino acid sequence: CASSQDSMYEQFF.

Ten or more counts support this clonotype. J is TRBJ1-1 and V is TRBV27; a possible D gene is TRBD1 (5 bases). There are 15 residues in the CDR3. V was pared by 2 bases and J by 0 bases, with 10 bases between. Germline V CDR1 and CDR2: MNHEY, SMNVEV (reference sequence). The CDR3, as DNA: TGTGCCAGCAGTTTAGTTGAGGGGATGAACACTGAAGCTTTCTTT. Translating gives CASSLVEGMNTEAFF.

The table lists this clonotype with a few counts. V gene TRBV18 combines with J gene TRBJ2-5, with unresolved D. Trimming stripped 5 bases from V and 0 bases from J, with 13 bases between. Per germline, CDR1 KGHSH and CDR2 LQKENI. There are 15 residues in the CDR3. The CDR3 region is CASSSKYPYQETQYF. For the CDR3, the DNA is TGTGCCAGCTCATCAAAATATCCGTACCAAGAGACCCAGTACTTC.

Only a few counts were recorded for this clonotype. The rearrangement uses TRBV4-3 and TRBJ1-1, with 9 bases identical to TRBD1. The CDR3 spans 17 residues. The V gene's germline CDR1 is LGHNA and CDR2 YSLEER. V trimming: 4 bases; J trimming: 1 base; junction bases outside the gene matches: 10. The CDR3 region is CASSRIHIQGANTEAFF. The CDR3 nucleotides read TGCGCCAGCAGCCGCATCCATATACAGGGGGCGAACACTGAAGCTTTCTTT.

The chain links TRBV10-3 to TRBJ2-3, with D maybe TRBD2 (6 bases). Trimming took 7 bases from V and 0 from J, leaving 8 bases between them. The germline CDR1 and CDR2 sequences are ENHRY and SYGVKD. The CDR3 runs to 13 residues. The CDR3 sequence: CAIKAGSTDTQYF. CDR3 DNA sequence: TGTGCCATCAAGGCGGGAAGCACAGATACGCAGTATTTT.

Many counts were recorded for this clonotype. The chain carries TRBV27 and TRBJ1-5, with D tentatively TRBD1 (6 bases). Germline values: CDR1 MNHEY, CDR2 SMNVEV (reference sequence). CDR3 length: 16 residues. V dropped 5 bases and J dropped 4 bases, with 18 bases sitting between them. In DNA form, the CDR3 reads TGTGCCAGCAGTCCTACTCCGTGGAGGGGGAATCAGCCCCAGCATTTT. This gives the protein CASSPTPWRGNQPQHF.

This clonotype was seen many times. The chain carries TRBV20-1 and TRBJ2-1; D is ambiguous. V was cut by 6 bases and J by 0 bases, with 12 bases left in between. The germline V gene encodes CDR1 DFQATT and CDR2 SNEGSKA (reference sequence). The CDR3 has 14 residues. CDR3 region: CSAIGLSSYNEQFF. CDR3 bases: TGCAGTGCAATCGGTCTGAGCTCCTACAATGAGCAGTTCTTC.

This clonotype showed up many times. This chain uses TRBV5-1 with TRBJ2-3, with D perhaps TRBD2 (5 bases). V was shortened by 0 bases and J by 2 bases, with 7 bases between the two germline ends. CDR1 and CDR2 from the germline V gene are SGHRS and YFSETQ. The CDR3 is 14 amino acids. The CDR3 protein is CASSLGGHTDTQYF. CDR3 nucleotides: TGCGCCAGCAGCTTGGGAGGGCACACAGATACGCAGTATTTT.

This clonotype was counted only a few times. CDR3 coding DNA: TGTGCCAGCAGCACGAGGGGGACTAGCTACGAGCAGTACTTC. This translates into CASSTRGTSYEQYF. The rearrangement links TRBV7-8 to TRBJ2-7, with TRBD2 matching over 8 bases. Germline V CDR1 and CDR2: SGHVS, FQNEAQ. V lost 5 bases and J lost 3; bases outside the gene matches: 6. CDR3 length equals 14 residues.

Only a few counts were recorded for this clonotype. V gene TRBV18 combines with J gene TRBJ1-1, with D unresolved. Germline CDR1 and CDR2: KGHSH and LQKENI. Trimming stripped 3 bases from V and 3 bases from J, with 14 bases between. The CDR3 extends over 15 amino acids. The CDR3: CASSPDPVMDTEAFF. The CDR3 nucleotides read TGTGCCAGCTCACCCGACCCCGTGATGGACACTGAAGCTTTCTTT.

The chain is built from TRBV28 and TRBJ1-2; 7 bases match TRBD1. The CDR3 sequence is 14 residues long. Trimming at V came to 8 bases and at J to 2 bases, leaving 8 bases not matched to a gene. Germline-derived CDR1 and CDR2 are MDHEN and SYDVKM. The CDR3 loop is CASRGQPFNYGYTF. CDR3 in DNA: TGTGCCAGCCGGGGACAGCCCTTCAACTATGGCTACACCTTC.

A few counts support this clonotype. V gene TRBV19 combines with J gene TRBJ2-3; D possibly uses TRBD1 or TRBD2 (5 bases each). Germline CDR1 LNHDA, CDR2 SQIVND (reference sequence). The CDR3 runs 16 residues. Between the trimmed V and J ends, which lost 6 bases and 4 bases, there was a span of 20 bases. The CDR3 nucleotides read TGTGCCAGTAGCCCTAGGGGACCAGAATCCGCAGATACGCAGTATTTT. This translates into CASSPRGPESADTQYF.

The chain couples TRBV5-1 to TRBJ1-1; D not certain. From germline, CDR1 is SGHRS and CDR2 YFSETQ. CDR3 length: 13 amino acids. V was cut by 0 bases and J by 4 bases, with 7 bases left in between. CDR3 in amino acids: CASSLGSSTEAFF. CDR3 in DNA: TGCGCCAGCAGCTTGGGCAGCTCCACTGAAGCTTTCTTT.

This clonotype was seen a few times. J is TRBJ2-5 and V is TRBV18, with D tentatively TRBD1 (5 bases). Trimming took off 3 bases at V and 2 bases at J, with 13 bases between the two ends. Germline V CDR1 and CDR2: KGHSH, LQKENI. This CDR3 is built from 15 residues. CDR3 bases: TGTGCCAGCTCACCCCTCCCCGACAGTCAAGAGACCCAGTACTTC. Its protein is CASSPLPDSQETQYF. The variable domain in full, completed from reference TRBV18 and TRBJ2-5, reads NAGVMQNPRHLVRRRGQEARLRCSPMKGHSHVYWYRQLPEEGLKFMVYLQKENIIDESGMPKERFSAEFPKEGPSILRIQQVVRGDSAAYFCASSPLPDSQETQYFGPGTRLLVL.

The J gene is TRBJ2-1, the V gene TRBV6-6, with 7 bases that match TRBD2. CDR1 and CDR2 (germline): MNHNY, SVGAGI (reference sequence). The CDR3 length is 18 residues. With V trimmed by 2 bases and J by 5 bases, 15 bases remained unmatched. CDR3 sequence (DNA): TGTGCCAGCAGTTACACCGCCCGTTTGGGGGGGGGAAACAATGAGCAGTTCTTC. This gives the protein CASSYTARLGGGNNEQFF.